This T cell receptor beta chain is drawn from a study of cytomegalovirus exposure and HLA in healthy donors. Study observations and caveats: HLA alleles showed associations with 16,951 TCR beta sequences in a later analysis, at a 0.05 false discovery rate.

On this clone: Its antigen is not identified.

The PCR used 60 Vbeta and 13 Jbeta primers. The protocol was immunoSEQ multiplex PCR, while the TCRdb copy is restricted to in-frame clones and leaves out a portion. The sample has 150,000 to 200,000 clones, 82% seen once. From germline, CDR1 is LGHNA and CDR2 YNFKEQ. V was pared by 4 bases and J by 0 bases, with 10 bases between. The CDR3 is 16 amino acids. This clonotype was obtained from a girl between 2 and 10 years old in good health and CMV-seropositive. This rearrangement joins TRBV4-2 to TRBJ2-6, with TRBD2 as a possible D gene (5 bases). Sample: PBMCs. CDR3 sequence (DNA): TGTGCCAGCAGCCCAATCGGGGTCTCTGGGGCCAACGTCCTGACTTTC. Its protein is CASSPIGVSGANVLTF.